This is a list of T cell receptor beta chains from one sample in a study of PD-1 blockade in mismatch repair-deficient tumors. The table came from immunoSEQ multiplex PCR; TCRdb's copy has only in-frame clones and leaves some out. Among fewer than 50,000 clones listed, around 79% were seen once. This specimen was peripheral blood, taken 4 weeks after starting pembrolizumab. These receptors all stem from an adult with mismatch repair-deficient cancer. CDR3s include the opening cysteine and the closing phenylalanine or tryptophan. The D gene is left open where the match is weak. The listing skips clone size in some rows; elsewhere it reads once, few, many or a size class.

D: .; V: TRBV4-1; size: .; J: TRBJ2-3; CDR3: CASSQVRGVGNTQYF; DNA: TGCGCCAGCAGCCAAGTTAGGGGAGTCGGCAATACGCAGTATTTT
D: .; V: TRBV25-1; size: few; J: TRBJ2-2; CDR3: CASSGSSAGGELFF; DNA: TGTGCCAGCAGTGGATCTAGCGCGGGGGGGGAGCTGTTTTTT
D: .; V: TRBV21-1; size: .; J: TRBJ2-6; CDR3: CASSIPRGVSGANVLTF; DNA: TGTGCCAGCAGCATCCCCCGGGGAGTCTCTGGGGCCAACGTCCTGACTTTC
D: TRBD2; V: TRBV4-3; size: .; J: TRBJ2-7; CDR3: CASSQDGLAGAYEQYF; DNA: TGCGCCAGCAGCCAAGATGGCCTAGCGGGAGCCTACGAGCAGTACTTC
D: .; V: TRBV5-1; size: few; J: TRBJ1-5; CDR3: CASRPNPYSNQPQHF; DNA: TGCGCCAGCAGACCTAATCCTTATAGCAATCAGCCCCAGCATTTT
D: .; V: TRBV7-9; size: .; J: TRBJ1-4; CDR3: CASSLGQPNEKLFF; DNA: TGTGCCAGCAGCTTAGGGCAGCCTAATGAAAAACTGTTTTTT
D: .; V: TRBV6-4; size: .; J: TRBJ2-5; CDR3: CASRGEAGQETQYF; DNA: TGTGCCAGCAGAGGCGAGGCAGGCCAAGAGACCCAGTACTTC
D: .; V: TRBV7-6; size: .; J: TRBJ2-7; CDR3: CASSLAGGEQYF; DNA: TGTGCCAGCAGCTTAGCGGGGGGCGAGCAGTACTTC
D: .; V: TRBV5-4; size: .; J: TRBJ2-6; CDR3: CASSSAGANVLTF; DNA: TGTGCCAGCAGCTCCGCCGGGGCCAACGTCCTGACTTTC
D: .; V: TRBV5-1; size: .; J: TRBJ2-7; CDR3: CASSLNGYYEQYF; DNA: TGCGCCAGCAGCTTGAACGGATACTACGAGCAGTACTTC
D: TRBD2; V: TRBV28; size: .; J: TRBJ2-7; CDR3: CASSHDFSGRGSYEQYF; DNA: TGTGCCAGCAGCCACGATTTCAGCGGGAGAGGGTCCTACGAGCAGTACTTC
D: .; V: TRBV27; size: .; J: TRBJ1-5; CDR3: CASSFSGQQPQHF; DNA: TGTGCCAGCAGTTTTTCGGGGCAACAGCCCCAGCATTTT
D: .; V: TRBV5-1; size: few; J: TRBJ2-3; CDR3: CASSLTGPDTQYF; DNA: TGCGCCAGCAGCTTGACAGGCCCAGATACGCAGTATTTT
D: .; V: TRBV7-9; size: .; J: TRBJ1-1; CDR3: CASSLVSWAPSGTEAFF; DNA: TGTGCCAGCAGCTTAGTCTCTTGGGCACCTTCGGGCACTGAAGCTTTCTTT
D: TRBD1; V: TRBV6-1; size: .; J: TRBJ1-4; CDR3: CATFRDSATNEKLFF; DNA: TGTGCCACGTTCCGGGACAGTGCAACTAATGAAAAACTGTTTTTT
D: TRBD1; V: TRBV6-1; size: .; J: TRBJ2-7; CDR3: CASSPGQRFSEQYF; DNA: TGTGCCAGCAGCCCGGGACAGAGGTTCTCCGAGCAGTACTTC
D: TRBD1; V: TRBV19; size: .; J: TRBJ2-5; CDR3: CASTSGGRKETQYF; DNA: TGTGCCAGTACTTCAGGGGGACGGAAAGAGACCCAGTACTTC
D: .; V: TRBV25-1; size: .; J: TRBJ2-5; CDR3: CASSSGEQETQYF; DNA: TGTGCCAGCTCGAGTGGAGAGCAAGAGACCCAGTACTTC
D: .; V: TRBV5-1; size: .; J: TRBJ1-3; CDR3: CASSLVGLRGNTIYF; DNA: TGCGCCAGCAGCTTAGTAGGGTTGCGAGGAAACACCATATATTTT
D: TRBD2; V: TRBV4-2; size: once; J: TRBJ2-6; CDR3: CASSPRGESSGANVLTF; DNA: TGTGCCAGCAGCCCCCGGGGGGAGAGCTCTGGGGCCAACGTCCTGACTTTC
D: TRBD2; V: TRBV25-1; size: once; J: TRBJ2-1; CDR3: CASQISGRIDNEQFF; DNA: TGTGCCAGCCAAATTAGCGGGAGGATCGACAATGAGCAGTTCTTC
D: .; V: TRBV4-2; size: many; J: TRBJ2-6; CDR3: CASSQDSSGANVLTF; DNA: TGTGCCAGCAGCCAAGACAGCTCTGGGGCCAACGTCCTGACTTTC
D: TRBD2; V: TRBV9; size: .; J: TRBJ2-3; CDR3: CASSPSGSGDTQYF; DNA: TGTGCCAGCAGCCCTAGCGGGAGTGGAGATACGCAGTATTTT
D: TRBD2; V: TRBV19; size: .; J: TRBJ2-2; CDR3: CASSSSTSGITGELFF; DNA: TGTGCCAGTAGTTCATCGACTAGCGGGATCACCGGGGAGCTGTTTTTT
D: .; V: TRBV19; size: .; J: TRBJ2-7; CDR3: CASSIGRGPYEQYF; DNA: TGTGCCAGTAGCATTGGAAGGGGACCCTACGAGCAGTACTTC
D: TRBD1; V: TRBV7-8; size: few; J: TRBJ2-7; CDR3: CASSTGQFLEQYF; DNA: TGTGCCAGCAGCACGGGACAGTTCCTCGAGCAGTACTTC
D: .; V: TRBV11-3; size: .; J: TRBJ2-1; CDR3: CASSLGWPGEQFF; DNA: TGTGCCAGCAGCTTAGGATGGCCGGGGGAGCAGTTCTTC
D: .; V: TRBV7-6; size: .; J: TRBJ2-7; CDR3: CASSLGRAYEQYF; DNA: TGTGCCAGCAGCTTGGGACGAGCCTACGAGCAGTACTTC
D: .; V: TRBV27; size: many; J: TRBJ2-6; CDR3: CASSAKQATLSGANVLTF; DNA: TGTGCCAGCAGTGCCAAACAGGCAACCCTCTCTGGGGCCAACGTCCTGACTTTC
D: TRBD1; V: TRBV5-6; size: few; J: TRBJ2-6; CDR3: CASSPTVGQGIAGANVLTF; DNA: TGTGCCAGCAGCCCGACCGTGGGACAGGGGATTGCCGGGGCCAACGTCCTGACTTTC
D: .; V: TRBV19; size: .; J: TRBJ1-5; CDR3: CASSIRDQPQHF; DNA: TGTGCCAGTAGTATACGGGATCAGCCCCAGCATTTT
D: TRBD1; V: TRBV13; size: .; J: TRBJ1-5; CDR3: CASSLRGQVNQPQHF; DNA: TGTGCCAGCAGCTTACGCGGACAGGTCAATCAGCCCCAGCATTTT
D: TRBD2; V: TRBV18; size: .; J: TRBJ2-5; CDR3: CASSPPRTSGGGTQYF; DNA: TGTGCCAGCTCACCACCCCGGACTAGCGGAGGGGGGACCCAGTACTTC
D: .; V: TRBV30; size: .; J: TRBJ2-1; CDR3: CAWTRQYTYYNEQFF; DNA: TGTGCCTGGACCCGACAGTACACGTACTACAATGAGCAGTTCTTC
D: .; V: TRBV9; size: few; J: TRBJ2-5; CDR3: CASSVGPVQVKETQYF; DNA: TGTGCCAGCAGCGTTGGCCCCGTACAGGTCAAAGAGACCCAGTACTTC